This T cell receptor (beta chain) appears in the sequencing data of a study of Ad26.COV2.S vaccination and SARS-CoV-2 variants. Data came from immunoSEQ multiplex PCR; TCRdb stores just in-frame clones and leaves some out. In the table there are around 300,000 clones, around 88% of which are singletons. Sample treatment: around 19 received Ad26.COV2.S at low or high dose, single or two shots; roughly five received placebo; per-sample allocation not given. On day 63 after the first injection, vaccine and placebo recipients gave samples. The TCR comes from a person aged 18-60 years who received the Ad26.COV2.S COVID-19 vaccine or a placebo. Specimen: peripheral blood, collected in a trial of Ad26.COV2.S vaccine versus placebo.

The CDR3: CASSFGYSGELFF. CDR3 coding DNA: TGCGCCAGCAGCTTTGGGTACAGCGGGGAGCTGTTTTTT. The chain links TRBV5-1 to TRBJ2-2, with D hard to call. With 2 bases removed from V and 7 bases from J, the gap between germline ends came to 9 bases. Per the germline V gene, CDR1 is SGHRS and CDR2 is YFSETQ. This CDR3 comprises 13 residues.